This is a list of T cell receptor beta chains from one sample in a study of T-cell reconstitution after alpha-beta-depleted transplantation in children. Via MiXCR, TCRdb re-called the PCR reads, giving one row per CDR3 protein. Here the sample spans 330,000 or so distinct CDR3 sequences, around 10% being singletons. Sequenced material: PBMCs, taken before TCRalphabeta/CD19-depleted stem cell transplant. These receptors were obtained from a boy in the first two years of life with acute myeloid leukemia, due to receive a stem cell transplant. The CDR3 runs from the conserved cysteine through the conserved F or W. A D gene is named only where the DNA matches it firmly. Some rows have no size entry. The others give once, few or many, or a class for an expanded clone.

V,size,D,J,CDR3,DNA
TRBV5-1,NA,NA,TRBJ2-5,CASSLGPRQETQYF,TGCGCCAGCAGCTTGGGGCCGAGACAAGAGACCCAGTACTTC
TRBV28,NA,NA,TRBJ1-2,CASSLIGPGRNGYTF,TGTGCCAGCAGTTTAATAGGGCCCGGTCGAAATGGCTACACCTTC
TRBV28,many,TRBD1,TRBJ2-3,CASSTRTGGTDTQYF,TGTGCCAGCAGTACCCGGACAGGGGGGACAGATACGCAGTATTTT
TRBV5-1,many,NA,TRBJ2-3,CASSLAVNPISTDTQYF,TGCGCCAGCAGCTTGGCCGTCAATCCCATTAGCACAGATACGCAGTATTTT
TRBV5-1,many,TRBD2,TRBJ2-7,CASRYGRLAGGIIDYEQYF,TGCGCCAGCAGGTACGGACGACTAGCGGGGGGCATCATCGACTACGAGCAGTACTTC
TRBV7-9,few,NA,TRBJ2-1,CASSLAQDRREQFF,TGTGCCAGCAGCTTAGCGCAGGACCGGAGGGAGCAGTTCTTC
TRBV12-3/TRBV12-4,many,TRBD1,TRBJ1-3,CASSLAGGSGNTIYF,TGCGCCAGCAGCTTGGCAGGGGGCTCTGGAAACACCATATATTTT
TRBV10-3,few,NA,TRBJ1-5,CAIGPRSNQPQHF,TGTGCCATCGGGCCGCGCAGCAATCAGCCCCAGCATTTT
TRBV5-1,NA,TRBD2,TRBJ2-5,CASSWGVAGYQETQYF,TGCGCCAGCAGCTGGGGAGTAGCGGGGTACCAAGAGACCCAGTACTTC
TRBV27,few,TRBD2,TRBJ2-2,CASSLQRGDLTGELFF,TGTGCCAGCAGTTTACAGCGGGGCGACCTAACCGGGGAGCTGTTTTTT
TRBV12-3/TRBV12-4,many,TRBD1,TRBJ2-3,CASSPLDRLQYF,TGTGCCAGCAGTCCCCTGGACAGGTTGCAGTATTTT
TRBV20-1,NA,NA,TRBJ1-1,CSHLGGSYTEAFF,TGCAGTCACCTGGGGGGATCGTACACTGAAGCTTTCTTT
TRBV11-2,NA,NA,TRBJ2-1,CASSLDSGRLYNEQFF,TGTGCCAGCAGCTTAGATTCAGGGAGGCTCTACAATGAGCAGTTCTTC
TRBV29-1,many,NA,TRBJ2-5,CSVALSGETQYF,TGCAGCGTTGCCCTAAGCGGGGAGACCCAGTACTTC
TRBV30,NA,NA,TRBJ1-1,CAWSWGYAEAFF,TGTGCCTGGAGTTGGGGGTACGCTGAAGCTTTCTTT
TRBV5-6,many,TRBD1,TRBJ2-7,CAISWTGTVSYEQYF,TGTGCCATCAGCTGGACCGGGACAGTCTCCTACGAGCAGTACTTC
TRBV2,NA,NA,TRBJ1-2,CASIYSQPNYGYTF,TGTGCCAGCATTTACAGTCAGCCTAACTATGGCTACACCTTC
TRBV9,many,TRBD2,TRBJ2-3,CASSGLAGGPFTDTQYF,TGTGCCAGCTCCGGACTAGCGGGGGGGCCCTTCACAGATACGCAGTATTTT
TRBV3-1,NA,NA,TRBJ2-1,CACSQEILGPQAYNEQFF,TGTGCCTGCAGCCAAGAAATTCTGGGGCCCCAGGCCTACAATGAGCAGTTCTTC
TRBV7-8,NA,TRBD1,TRBJ2-3,CASSPLRGLDTQYF,TGTGCCAGCAGTCCCTTAAGGGGGCTTGATACGCAGTATTTT
TRBV9,few,TRBD2,TRBJ2-2,CASSVISSGLNTGELFF,TGTGCCAGCAGCGTAATATCTAGCGGATTGAACACCGGGGAGCTGTTTTTT
TRBV4-2,NA,TRBD2,TRBJ2-7,CASSQDPGLPPYEQYF,TGTGCCAGCAGCCAAGATCCGGGACTACCTCCCTACGAGCAGTACTTC
TRBV7-9,NA,NA,TRBJ2-3,CASSSGAPSTDTQYF,TGTGCCAGCAGCTCAGGGGCCCCTAGCACAGATACGCAGTATTTT
TRBV4-3,NA,TRBD2,TRBJ2-2,CASSQEASGRVNTGELFF,TGCGCCAGCAGCCAAGAGGCTAGCGGGAGGGTTAACACCGGGGAGCTGTTTTTT
TRBV19,few,NA,TRBJ2-1,CASSIQGGNEQFF,TGTGCCAGTAGTATCCAGGGAGGAAATGAGCAGTTCTTC
TRBV10-3,many,NA,TRBJ1-5,CAISESDYNQPQHF,TGTGCCATCAGTGAGTCGGACTACAATCAGCCCCAGCATTTT
TRBV7-3,many,NA,TRBJ1-1,CASSLEGEDTEAFF,TGTGCCAGCAGCTTGGAGGGGGAGGACACTGAAGCTTTCTTT
TRBV28,many,NA,TRBJ1-5,CASSLGGPPNQPQHF,TGTGCCAGCAGTTTGGGGGGTCCCCCCAATCAGCCCCAGCATTTT
TRBV6-1,many,TRBD1,TRBJ1-3,CASSPQGAGNTIYF,TGTGCCAGCAGCCCACAGGGGGCTGGAAACACCATATATTTT
TRBV5-1,many,NA,TRBJ2-3,CASSLLPAGTDTQYF,TGCGCCAGCAGCTTGCTTCCCGCTGGCACAGATACGCAGTATTTT
TRBV2,NA,NA,TRBJ2-7,CASSEPIYEQYF,TGTGCCAGCAGTGAACCCATCTACGAGCAGTACTTC
TRBV19,few,NA,TRBJ1-2,CASSMGNRALPGYTF,TGTGCCAGTAGTATGGGTAACAGGGCCCTTCCGGGCTACACCTTC
TRBV4-1,many,TRBD1,TRBJ1-5,CASSQDTGTGDQPQHF,TGCGCCAGCAGCCAAGATACCGGGACAGGGGATCAGCCCCAGCATTTT
TRBV24-1,many,TRBD1,TRBJ2-7,CATSDRQGSEQYF,TGTGCCACCAGTGATCGACAGGGAAGCGAGCAGTACTTC
TRBV12-3/TRBV12-4,many,NA,TRBJ2-2,CASSSSTGELFF,TGTGCCAGCAGTTCTAGCACCGGGGAGCTGTTTTTT
TRBV20-1,many,TRBD1,TRBJ1-5,CSGLDRGTGSNQPQHF,TGCAGTGGATTGGACAGGGGGACAGGGAGCAATCAGCCCCAGCATTTT
TRBV29-1,many,NA,TRBJ1-2,CSVEGSYGYTF,TGCAGCGTTGAAGGGTCCTATGGCTACACCTTC
TRBV11-2,NA,NA,TRBJ2-5,CASSLTAPGGTQYF,TGTGCCAGCAGCTTGACGGCTCCCGGAGGGACCCAGTACTTC
TRBV12-3/TRBV12-4,many,TRBD2,TRBJ2-5,CASSWIAGFQETQYF,TGTGCCAGCAGTTGGATAGCGGGATTCCAAGAGACCCAGTACTTC
TRBV19,NA,NA,TRBJ2-2,CASKRVGKSNTGELFF,TGTGCCAGTAAAAGGGTCGGGAAATCGAACACCGGGGAGCTGTTTTTT
TRBV21-1,many,NA,TRBJ2-1,CASSKGMGLADSPMSSYNEQFF,TGTGCCAGCAGCAAAGGGATGGGACTAGCGGATTCGCCTATGAGCTCCTACAATGAGCAGTTCTTC
TRBV13,many,NA,TRBJ2-1,CASTRTAYIQGNEQFF,TGTGCCAGCACTCGGACAGCATACATCCAGGGTAATGAGCAGTTCTTC
TRBV3-1,many,NA,TRBJ2-5,CASSPPGGSQETQYF,TGTGCCAGCAGCCCTCCCGGGGGATCTCAAGAGACCCAGTACTTC
TRBV28,many,NA,TRBJ2-7,CASSLGQVPYEQYF,TGTGCCAGCAGTTTAGGGCAGGTCCCCTACGAGCAGTACTTC
TRBV7-2,many,NA,TRBJ2-1,CASSFIKGSYNEQFF,TGTGCCAGCAGCTTCATCAAGGGCTCCTACAATGAGCAGTTCTTC
TRBV20-1,many,TRBD1,TRBJ2-7,CSARDRGSLYEQYF,TGCAGTGCTAGAGACAGGGGGTCCCTTTACGAGCAGTACTTC
TRBV9,many,NA,TRBJ2-7,CASSVKDRSYEQYF,TGTGCCAGCAGCGTAAAAGACAGGAGCTACGAGCAGTACTTC
TRBV19,NA,NA,TRBJ2-2,CASSNGIGELFF,TGTGCCAGTAGTAATGGGATTGGGGAGCTGTTTTTT